The present entry profiles one T cell receptor (beta chain) with its context. As yet, its antigen is unknown. CDR3 size: 14 residues. The germline gives CDR1 SGHVS, CDR2 FQNEAQ. V gave up 5 bases and J gave up 0 bases, with 11 bases separating them. Some clones are missing from TCRdb's copy, which holds only in-frame ones; the method was immunoSEQ multiplex PCR. The table has 100,000 or so clones, approximately 90% seen once. This sample was taken from a study of OX40 agonist ivuxolimab in advanced cancers. Overall study findings and caveats: In the 0.1-3.0 mg/kg groups, partial responders showed among the lowest expansion. Doses of 0.1 to 3.0 mg/kg were accompanied by clonal expansion of CD4+ and CD8+ blood T cells by week 6. It was also the case that some nonresponders had low normalized T-cell clonal expansion.

The source was CD4+ or CD8+ T cells sorted from blood, collected in a trial of the OX40 agonist ivuxolimab. The chain is built from TRBV7-8 and TRBJ2-7; D gene unclear. This clonotype originated in an adult with an advanced solid tumor such as melanoma, head and neck, liver or kidney cancer. The DNA of the CDR3 is TGTGCCAGCAGCCGTACCGCCAACTCCTACGAGCAGTACTTC. Its protein is CASSRTANSYEQYF.